This T cell receptor (beta chain) is from a study of human T cells and chemical hapten exposure. Time point described: patch test 2, 6 weeks after DPC sensitization. Documented treatment: therapeutic diphenylcyclopropenone sensitization with weekly scalp DPC. Germline loops: CDR1 MDHEN, CDR2 SYDVKM. V lost 6 bases and J 0 bases, leaving 12 bases between the germline ends. The CDR3 spans 16 residues. This clonotype was counted only a few times. MiXCR, run by TCRdb on the RACE reads, gives a single entry per CDR3 protein. In the table there are a few hundred thousand distinct CDR3 sequences, just under 6.5% of which are singletons.

Sequenced here: whole blood, sampled in connection with sensitization to the hapten diphenylcyclopropenone (DPC). The rearrangement links TRBV28 to TRBJ1-6, with unresolved D. This receptor was obtained from a woman under 30 with alopecia areata. Some clones in this sample may be carry-over from other donors' samples. The CDR3 bases are TGTGCCAGCAGCTCCCTCAAGAGCTCCTATAATTCACCCCTCCACTTT. Translating gives CASSSLKSSYNSPLHF.